This entry lists 14 T cell receptor beta chains sequenced from one sample in a study of technical replicates of blood from a handful of donors (dated by TCRdb to about 2017). The protocol used for the library was the immunoSEQ multiplex PCR assay. In TCRdb, the immuneACCESS table is reduced to in-frame sequences with V and J assigned. These tables do not hold every clone; where another copy was compared, an unresolved V gene accounts for under half, and the others remain unexplained. This sample lists tens of thousands of clones; approximately 95% were detected once. Together, the top ten hold roughly 0.34% of the sample. Sequencing was performed on T cells isolated from PBMCs. These receptors were taken from a human donor in good health.

The chain carries TRBV5-6 and TRBJ2-1; possible D gene TRBD1, 5 bases. The V end was cut by 1 base, the J end by 5 bases, with 10 bases between. Germline-derived CDR1 and CDR2 are SGHDT and YYEEEE. The CDR3 has 14 residues. The CDR3 DNA sequence: TGTGCCAGCAGCTTGTTTGGCAGGGACAATGAGCAGTTCTTC. As protein: CASSLFGRDNEQFF.

This rearrangement joins TRBV10-2 to TRBJ1-5; D remains unclear. The CDR3 loop spans 11 amino acids. Germline V CDR1 and CDR2: WSHSY, SAAADI. Trimming shortened V by 8 bases and J by 7 bases, and 9 bases separated the two germline ends. CDR3 protein: CASGNEQPQHF. The CDR3 DNA reads as TGCGCCAGCGGCAACGAACAGCCCCAGCATTTT.

This rearrangement joins TRBV6-1 to TRBJ2-7; tentatively, D is TRBD2 (6 bases). The CDR3 runs to 12 residues. V was trimmed by 6 bases and J by 6 bases, leaving 12 bases between them. Looked up from germline, CDR1 is MNHNS and CDR2 is SASEGT. This CDR3 reads CASSAERAEQYF. CDR3 nucleotides: TGTGCCAGCAGCGCCGAGCGGGCCGAGCAGTACTTC.

This rearrangement joins TRBV6-5 to TRBJ1-2, with no clear D. Trimming took off 6 bases at V and 6 bases at J, with 20 bases between the two ends. Germline V gene data show CDR1 as MNHEY and CDR2 as SVGAGI. This CDR3 is built from 15 residues. The CDR3 region is CASRRNGLASHGYTF. Written as DNA, the CDR3 is TGTGCCAGCAGGCGGAATGGACTTGCCTCTCATGGCTACACCTTC.

The sample holds one count of this clone. V is TRBV10-3 and J is TRBJ1-5; tentatively, D is TRBD1 (5 bases). Germline V lookup: CDR1 ENHRY, CDR2 SYGVKD. The V and J ends lost 0 bases and 7 bases respectively, with 13 bases between them. The CDR3 loop spans 15 amino acids. As DNA, the CDR3 is TGTGCCATCAGTGAGTCTGGGGTTGGGGGGCAGCCCCAGCATTTT. Translating it yields CAISESGVGGQPQHF.

The rearrangement joins TRBV6-5 to TRBJ2-5; 9 positions agree with TRBD1. J gave up 5 bases and V 2 bases, and 6 bases lay outside the gene matches. In germline, CDR1 is MNHEY, CDR2 SVGAGI. CDR3 size: 15 residues. The CDR3 sequence: CASSYTGQGSETQYF. The CDR3 nucleotides read TGTGCCAGCAGTTACACGGGACAGGGAAGCGAGACCCAGTACTTC.

In DNA form, the CDR3 reads TGTGCCAGCAGCGGCCCTGCACGGGAGGGCCTGGAGACCCAGTACTTC. Protein product: CASSGPAREGLETQYF. The J gene is TRBJ2-5, the V gene TRBV9, with 8 bases lining up with TRBD2. Germline CDR1 reads SGDLS; CDR2 reads YYNGEE. The CDR3 has 16 residues. The V segment lost 3 bases and the J segment 5 bases; nucleotides outside the gene matches: 12.

This chain uses TRBV5-1 with TRBJ1-1; D is undetermined. This CDR3 spans 17 amino acids. V was trimmed by 0 bases and J by 0 bases, leaving 15 bases between them. Germline CDR1 reads SGHRS; CDR2 reads YFSETQ. In DNA, the CDR3 is TGCGCCAGCAGCTTGGTAGGAGTGCTCCTCATGAACACTGAAGCTTTCTTT. It codes for CASSLVGVLLMNTEAFF.

This sequence joins TRBV11-3 and TRBJ2-7; maybe TRBD1 (5 bases). In germline, CDR1 is SGHNT, CDR2 YENEEA. The CDR3 totals 15 residues. The germline V and J ends were trimmed by 5 bases and 2 bases, with 16 bases remaining between them. DNA of the CDR3: TGTGCCAGCAGCGCCAAGCGACAGCTTCCCTACGAGCAGTACTTC. This gives the protein CASSAKRQLPYEQYF.

The rearrangement links TRBV19 to TRBJ2-1; 9 bases map to TRBD2. J gave up 8 bases and V 8 bases, and 7 bases lay outside the gene matches. The length of the CDR3 is 13 residues. Germline CDR1 and CDR2: LNHDA and SQIVND (reference sequence). The CDR3 here is CASAPGLAYEQFF. Written as DNA, the CDR3 is TGTGCCAGTGCCCCGGGACTAGCATATGAGCAGTTCTTC. The complete variable domain, with remaining parts taken from reference TRBV19 and TRBJ2-1, reads DGGITQSPKYLFRKEGQNVTLSCEQNLNHDAMYWYRQDPGQGLRLIYYSQIVNDFQKGDIAEGYSVSREKKESFPLTVTSAQKNPTAFYLCASAPGLAYEQFFGPGTRLTVL.

The J gene is TRBJ1-5, the V gene TRBV28, with 7 bases that match TRBD1. CDR3 length: 16 residues. Germline loops: CDR1 MDHEN, CDR2 SYDVKM. V dropped 6 bases and J dropped 0; count of bases not matched to a gene: 8. The CDR3 loop reads CASSQDRANSNQPQHF. CDR3 DNA: TGTGCCAGCAGCCAAGACAGGGCTAATAGCAATCAGCCCCAGCATTTT.

This sequence joins TRBV5-1 and TRBJ1-1; possibly TRBD1 for D (5 bases). This CDR3 is 13 amino acids long. Germline V CDR1 and CDR2: SGHRS, YFSETQ. V lost 4 bases and J lost 1, with 8 bases in between. In DNA, the CDR3 is TGCGCCAGCAGCGGTCAGGGGAACACTGAAGCTTTCTTT. Encoded protein: CASSGQGNTEAFF.

The chain recombines TRBV6-1 with TRBJ2-7; 8 positions match TRBD1. Per germline, CDR1 MNHNS and CDR2 SASEGT. This CDR3 contains 15 residues. The trim removed 1 base at V and 2 bases at J, leaving 4 bases unmatched. Written as DNA, the CDR3 is TGTGCCAGCAGTGAAGGGGGACAGGCTACCTACGAGCAGTACTTC. Translation gives CASSEGGQATYEQYF.

The gene calls are TRBV30 and TRBJ2-5; 14 nucleotides agree with TRBD2. The CDR3 spans 17 residues. Looked up from germline, CDR1 is GTSNPN and CDR2 is SVGIG (reference sequence). Trimming at V came to 5 bases and at J to 4 bases, leaving 12 bases not matched to a gene. The CDR3 reads CAWGSGLAGDRRETQYF. The CDR3 DNA reads as TGTGCCTGGGGATCGGGACTAGCGGGAGATAGGCGAGAGACCCAGTACTTC.